This entry lists 21 T cell receptor beta chains sequenced from one sample in a study of identical twins. TCRdb reprocessed the 5' RACE reads via MiXCR and lists one record per CDR3 protein. The data show 450,000 to 650,000 distinct CDR3 sequences, 9.6% seen once. This sample was shared with a second study, whose subject was yellow fever vaccine responses in identical twins.

The material sequenced was PBMCs. The source is a woman aged 18-29 years in good health.

This clonotype was seen ten or more times. V is TRBV20-1 and J is TRBJ1-2; 7 bases fit TRBD1. Germline CDR1 and CDR2: DFQATT and SNEGSKA (reference sequence). The V segment lost 2 bases and the J segment 0 bases; nucleotides outside the gene matches: 6. CDR3 length equals 15 residues. Here the CDR3 reads CSARKPGTANYGYTF. The CDR3 region has the DNA TGCAGTGCTAGAAAACCCGGGACAGCTAACTATGGCTACACCTTC.

Details on this clonotype: A read error may be the cause here, since a much bigger clone is one base away. This chain joins TRBV7-6 and TRBJ2-4; a weak D match, TRBD1 (5 bases). The germline CDR1 and CDR2 sequences are SGHVS and FNYEAQ. The CDR3 has 16 residues. CDR3 DNA: TGTGCCAGCAGCCAACTCCCCGCTGGGGCCAAAAACAGTCAGTACTTC. Its translation is CASSQLPAGAKNSQYF.

This clonotype was counted only a few times. The chain carries TRBV20-1 and TRBJ2-1, with 7 positions matching TRBD1. Germline V gene sequence: CDR1 DFQATT, CDR2 SNEGSKA (reference sequence). V shed 5 bases and J 3 bases; nucleotides not matched to a gene: 10. CDR3 size: 15 residues. CDR3 residues: CSARDRVKLYNEQFF. In DNA, the CDR3 is TGCAGTGCTCGTGACAGGGTCAAACTCTACAATGAGCAGTTCTTC.

There are a few counts of this clonotype. The chain uses TRBV25-1 and TRBJ2-6; 8 nucleotides agree with TRBD1. Per germline, CDR1 MGHDK and CDR2 SYGVNS. This CDR3 has 18 residues. After removal of 2 bases from V and 1 base from J, the junction contained 7 bases not matched to a gene. In DNA, the CDR3 is TGTGCCAGCAGTGAAGCGGGACAGGCCTTTTCTGGGGCCAACGTCCTGACTTTC. As protein: CASSEAGQAFSGANVLTF.

This clonotype was counted ten times or more. The CDR3 DNA sequence: TGTGCCAGCAGCACCCGACAGATAGCAGATACGCAGTATTTT. As protein: CASSTRQIADTQYF. The chain has TRBV12-3 or TRBV12-4 and TRBJ2-3; a possible D gene is TRBD1 (5 bases). This CDR3 is built from 14 residues. Trimming stripped 6 bases from V and 4 bases from J, with 14 bases between.

This clonotype was counted at least ten times. The gene calls are TRBV30 and TRBJ2-1; D is perhaps TRBD1 or TRBD2 (5 bases each). CDR1 and CDR2 from the germline V gene are GTSNPN and SVGIG (reference sequence). V was cut by 0 bases and J by 8 bases, with 17 bases left in between. CDR3 length: 15 amino acids. The CDR3 nucleotides read TGTGCCTGGAGTGTAACCGGCAGGGACGGGGATGAGCAGTTCTTC. It is translated as CAWSVTGRDGDEQFF.

This clonotype was seen a few times. The chain uses TRBV11-1 and TRBJ2-1; D assignment may be TRBD1 or TRBD2 (5 bases each). Germline CDR1 SGHAT, CDR2 FQDESV (reference sequence). This CDR3 contains 19 residues. V was shortened by 1 base and J by 0 bases, with 19 bases between the two germline ends. DNA for the CDR3: TGTGCCAGCAGCTTAGAGGGGTCGGACTTTCTCAGCTCCTACAATGAGCAGTTCTTC. As protein: CASSLEGSDFLSSYNEQFF.

J is TRBJ1-2 and V is TRBV2, with D perhaps TRBD1 (5 bases). This CDR3 region has 12 residues. Germline assignment: CDR1 SNHLY and CDR2 FYNNEI. Trimming pared 5 bases from V and 8 bases from J, leaving 12 bases between. CDR3 residues: CASSFDSWGYTF. CDR3 DNA: TGTGCCAGCAGTTTCGACAGTTGGGGCTACACCTTC.

In this sample, this clonotype turned up many times. This chain's CDR3 is CASSFSSGDTDTQYF. Here the CDR3 DNA reads TGCGCCAGCAGCTTTTCTAGCGGGGATACAGATACGCAGTATTTT. The chain couples TRBV5-1 to TRBJ2-3; 9 bases match TRBD2. After removal of 2 bases from V and 3 bases from J, the junction contained 4 bases not matched to a gene. The germline V gene has CDR1 SGHRS and CDR2 YFSETQ. The length of the CDR3 is 15 residues.

This clonotype was counted only a few times. The gene calls are TRBV20-1 and TRBJ2-1; unclear D gene. The CDR3 sequence is 13 residues long. V lost 3 bases and J 4 bases, leaving 10 bases between the germline ends. Germline V lookup: CDR1 DFQATT, CDR2 SNEGSKA (reference sequence). CDR3 coding DNA: TGCAGTGCTAGTGTGGCCTTTTACAATGAGCAGTTCTTC. Amino acid sequence: CSASVAFYNEQFF.

This clonotype was counted many times. J is TRBJ2-7 and V is TRBV28; no clear D gene. The CDR3 totals 14 residues. Germline V gene data show CDR1 as MDHEN and CDR2 as SYDVKM. V was cut by 5 bases and J by 5 bases, with 16 bases left in between. In nucleotides, the CDR3 is TGTGCCAGCAGTGAAGGCTCTGGTAGGGACGAGCAGTACTTC. Encoded protein: CASSEGSGRDEQYF.

This clonotype came up many times. V usage is TRBV29-1 and J usage is TRBJ2-7; TRBD1 or TRBD2 may be the D gene (5 bases each). The CDR3 runs to 12 residues. V dropped 6 bases and J dropped 2 bases, with 11 bases sitting between them. CDR1 and CDR2 (germline): SQVTM, ANQGSEA. In nucleotides, the CDR3 is TGCAGCGTCCGGGACGGAACCTACGAGCAGTACTTC. This codes for CSVRDGTYEQYF.

This clonotype was recorded a few times. Germline is not matched at one junction end, which may reflect a read error. The chain couples TRBV7-2 to TRBJ2-3; TRBD2 matches 8 bases. The CDR3 loop spans 16 amino acids. From germline, CDR1 is SGHTA and CDR2 FQGNSA. The chain's CDR3 is CASSLAPGLEADTQYF. Here the CDR3 DNA reads TGTGCCAGCAGCCTAGCCCCGGGACTAGAAGCAGATACGCAGTATTTT.

This clonotype came up a few times. The V and J genes are TRBV5-1 and TRBJ1-6; D gene uncertain. The CDR3 sequence is 16 residues long. Trimming stripped 2 bases from V and 8 bases from J, with 17 bases between. From germline, CDR1 is SGHRS and CDR2 YFSETQ. CDR3 residues: CASSFQIGRRDSPLHF. DNA of the CDR3: TGCGCCAGCAGCTTCCAGATAGGACGGAGGGATTCACCCCTCCACTTT.

The chain recombines TRBV12-3 or TRBV12-4 with TRBJ1-5; D unclear. CDR3 size: 16 residues. Trimming removed 5 bases at V and 3 bases at J, with 17 bases between. This CDR3 reads CASSIMAEGPNQPQHF. The DNA of the CDR3 is TGTGCCAGCAGTATTATGGCAGAGGGCCCCAATCAGCCCCAGCATTTT.

This clonotype was recorded at least ten times. CDR3 residues: CASSLGAIRGETQYF. The CDR3 nucleotides are TGTGCCAGCAGTTTAGGTGCAATTAGAGGGGAGACCCAGTACTTC. This chain connects TRBV12-3 or TRBV12-4 to TRBJ2-5, with D maybe TRBD2 (5 bases). V was trimmed by 1 base and J by 5 bases, leaving 14 bases between them. This CDR3 region has 15 residues.

This clonotype has a handful of counts. The chain carries TRBV5-1 and TRBJ2-1; D is undetermined. The germline CDR1 and CDR2 sequences are SGHRS and YFSETQ. The CDR3 loop spans 15 amino acids. The V gene lost 3 bases and the J gene lost 3 bases, with 13 bases spanning the gap. The CDR3 DNA follows: TGCGCCAGCAGCTACTCAGGCCCCTTCTACAATGAGCAGTTCTTC. It specifies CASSYSGPFYNEQFF. Variable domain in full (rest from reference TRBV5-1 and TRBJ2-1): KAGVTQTPRYLIKTRGQQVTLSCSPISGHRSVSWYQQTPGQGLQFLFEYFSETQRNKGNFPGRFSGRQFSNSRSEMNVSTLELGDSALYLCASSYSGPFYNEQFFGPGTRLTVL.

In this sample, this clonotype turned up a few times. V usage is TRBV5-1 and J usage is TRBJ2-5; TRBD1 is a possible D gene (5 bases). The CDR3 has 14 residues. CDR1 is SGHRS and CDR2 is YFSETQ in the germline V gene. V was cut by 4 bases and J by 2 bases, with 12 bases left in between. The CDR3 protein is CASSRTPGQETQYF. Written as DNA, the CDR3 is TGCGCCAGCAGCCGGACCCCAGGGCAAGAGACCCAGTACTTC. Combining the CDR3 with reference TRBV5-1 and TRBJ2-5 gives the whole variable domain KAGVTQTPRYLIKTRGQQVTLSCSPISGHRSVSWYQQTPGQGLQFLFEYFSETQRNKGNFPGRFSGRQFSNSRSEMNVSTLELGDSALYLCASSRTPGQETQYFGPGTRLLVL.

In the case of this clonotype: A much larger clone differs from this one at a single base, so this may be a read error. The J gene is TRBJ2-3, the V gene TRBV5-1, with D maybe TRBD1 (6 bases). CDR3 size: 14 residues. The germline V gene has CDR1 SGHRS and CDR2 YFSETQ. The CDR3, as DNA: TGCGCCCGCAGCTTGTCCAAGGGGGCAGATACGCAGTATTTT. Residues: CARSLSKGADTQYF. The whole variable domain, remainder taken from reference TRBV5-1 and TRBJ2-3, is KAGVTQTPRYLIKTRGQQVTLSCSPISGHRSVSWYQQTPGQGLQFLFEYFSETQRNKGNFPGRFSGRQFSNSRSEMNVSTLELGDSALYLCARSLSKGADTQYFGPGTRLTVL.

The sample holds many counts of this clonotype. The genes are TRBV20-1 and TRBJ2-3; 9 positions match TRBD2. CDR1 is DFQATT and CDR2 is SNEGSKA in the germline V gene (reference sequence). J gave up 5 bases and V 6 bases, and 18 bases lay outside the gene matches. This CDR3 contains 17 residues. In DNA, the CDR3 is TGCAGTGCGGTGGAGCTAGCGGGATTTAGGGAGCAAGATACGCAGTATTTT. The encoded protein is CSAVELAGFREQDTQYF.

V and J are TRBV20-1 and TRBJ2-1; D gene ambiguous. In germline, CDR1 is DFQATT, CDR2 SNEGSKA (reference sequence). This CDR3 has 12 amino acids. V was cut by 1 base and J by 4 bases, with 5 bases left in between. The CDR3 spells CSARVAYNEQFF. The DNA of the CDR3 is TGCAGTGCTAGAGTGGCTTACAATGAGCAGTTCTTC.